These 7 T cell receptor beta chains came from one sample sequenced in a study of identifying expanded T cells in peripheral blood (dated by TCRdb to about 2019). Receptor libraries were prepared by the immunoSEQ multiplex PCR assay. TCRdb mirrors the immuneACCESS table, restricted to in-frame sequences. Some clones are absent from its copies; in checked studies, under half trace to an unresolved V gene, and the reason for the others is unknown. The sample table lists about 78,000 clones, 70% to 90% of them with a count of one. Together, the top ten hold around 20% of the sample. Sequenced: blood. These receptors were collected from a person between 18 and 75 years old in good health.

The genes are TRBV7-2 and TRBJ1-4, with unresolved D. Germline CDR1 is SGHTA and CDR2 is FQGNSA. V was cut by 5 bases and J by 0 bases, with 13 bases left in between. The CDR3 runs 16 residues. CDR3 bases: TGTGCCAGCAGCCTGCGGACGGGTGCAACTAATGAAAAACTGTTTTTT. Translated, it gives CASSLRTGATNEKLFF.

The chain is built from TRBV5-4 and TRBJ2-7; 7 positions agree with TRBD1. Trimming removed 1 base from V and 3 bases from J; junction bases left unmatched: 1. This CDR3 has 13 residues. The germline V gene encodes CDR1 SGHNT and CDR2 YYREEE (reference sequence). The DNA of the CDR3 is TGTGCCAGCAGCTTGTGGGACAGCTACGAGCAGTACTTC. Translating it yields CASSLWDSYEQYF. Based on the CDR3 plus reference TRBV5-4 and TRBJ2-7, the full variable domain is ETGVTQSPTHLIKTRGQQVTLRCSSQSGHNTVSWYQQALGQGPQFIFQYYREEENGRGNFPPRFSGLQFPNYSSELNVNALELDDSALYLCASSLWDSYEQYFGPGTRLTVT.

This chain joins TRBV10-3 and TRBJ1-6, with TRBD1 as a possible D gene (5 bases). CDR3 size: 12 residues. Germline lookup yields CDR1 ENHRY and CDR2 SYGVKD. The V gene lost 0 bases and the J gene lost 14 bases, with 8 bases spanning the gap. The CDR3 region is CAISESGAALHF. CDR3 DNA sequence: TGTGCCATCAGTGAGTCAGGGGCAGCCCTCCACTTT.

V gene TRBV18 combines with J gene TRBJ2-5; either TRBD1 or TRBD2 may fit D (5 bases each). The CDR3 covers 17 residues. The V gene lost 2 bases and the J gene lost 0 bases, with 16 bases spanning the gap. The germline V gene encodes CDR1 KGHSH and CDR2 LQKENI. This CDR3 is CASSPGLRGRYQETQYF. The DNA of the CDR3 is TGTGCCAGCTCACCAGGGCTACGGGGCCGGTACCAAGAGACCCAGTACTTC.

The CDR3 nucleotides are TGCGCCAGCAGCCTCGGACAGGGTTCCTACAATGAGCAGTTCTTC. This sequence encodes CASSLGQGSYNEQFF. The V and J genes are TRBV5-1 and TRBJ2-1, with 8 bases matching TRBD1. There are 15 residues in the CDR3. J gave up 1 base and V 4 bases, and 4 bases lay outside the gene matches. Germline CDR1 and CDR2: SGHRS and YFSETQ.

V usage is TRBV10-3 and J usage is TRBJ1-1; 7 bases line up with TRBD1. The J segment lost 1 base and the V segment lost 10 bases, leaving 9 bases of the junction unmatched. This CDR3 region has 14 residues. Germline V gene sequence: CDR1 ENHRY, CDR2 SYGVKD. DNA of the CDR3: TGTGCCACCAGGGGGGGCGCAGGGAACACTGAAGCTTTCTTT. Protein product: CATRGGAGNTEAFF.

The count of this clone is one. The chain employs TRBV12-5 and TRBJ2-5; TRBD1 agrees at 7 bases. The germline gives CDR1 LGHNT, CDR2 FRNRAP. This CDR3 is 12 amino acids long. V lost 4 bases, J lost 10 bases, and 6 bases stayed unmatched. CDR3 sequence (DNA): TGTGCTAGTGGTTACGGACAGGAGGTCCAGTACTTC. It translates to CASGYGQEVQYF.